The text below deals with one TCR beta chain. The antigen is unknown. MiXCR, run by TCRdb on the 5' RACE reads, gives a single entry per CDR3 protein. The data show around 430,000 distinct CDR3 sequences, 17% seen once. Germline V gene lookup returns CDR1 DFQATT and CDR2 SNEGSKA (reference sequence). This CDR3 is 13 amino acids long. The V and J ends lost 6 bases and 4 bases respectively, with 13 bases between them. This sample was included in a study of CD8 T cells in ankylosing spondylitis. Regarding the study as a whole: A motif of roughly 8 highly homologous TCR beta variants was seen as apparently characteristic of ankylosing spondylitis blood.

This clonotype originated in a male donor with ankylosing spondylitis. This rearrangement joins TRBV20-1 to TRBJ1-3; no clear D gene. Sequenced sample: blood, either unsorted or a sorted T cell fraction (not recorded which). CDR3 in DNA: TGCAGTGCGGACTCCCTATCGGGAAACACCATATATTTT. Translation gives CSADSLSGNTIYF.